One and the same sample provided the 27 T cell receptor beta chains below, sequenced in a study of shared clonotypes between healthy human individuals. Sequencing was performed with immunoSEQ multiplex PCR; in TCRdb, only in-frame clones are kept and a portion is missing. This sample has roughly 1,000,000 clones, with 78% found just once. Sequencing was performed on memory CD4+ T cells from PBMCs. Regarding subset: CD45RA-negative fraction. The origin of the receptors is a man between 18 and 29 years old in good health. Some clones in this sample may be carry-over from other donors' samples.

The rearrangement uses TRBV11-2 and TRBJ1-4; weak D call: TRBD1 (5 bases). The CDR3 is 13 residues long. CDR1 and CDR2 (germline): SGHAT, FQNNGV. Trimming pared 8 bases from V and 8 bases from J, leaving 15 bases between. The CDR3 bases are TGTGCCAGCCCTCGGGGCGAAAGGGAAAAACTGTTTTTT. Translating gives CASPRGEREKLFF.

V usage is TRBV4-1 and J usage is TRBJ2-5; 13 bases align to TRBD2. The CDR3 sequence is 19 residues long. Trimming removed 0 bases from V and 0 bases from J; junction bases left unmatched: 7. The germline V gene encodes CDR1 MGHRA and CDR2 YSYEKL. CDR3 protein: CASSQEKLAGGGNQETQYF. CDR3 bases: TGCGCCAGCAGCCAAGAGAAACTAGCGGGAGGGGGGAACCAAGAGACCCAGTACTTC.

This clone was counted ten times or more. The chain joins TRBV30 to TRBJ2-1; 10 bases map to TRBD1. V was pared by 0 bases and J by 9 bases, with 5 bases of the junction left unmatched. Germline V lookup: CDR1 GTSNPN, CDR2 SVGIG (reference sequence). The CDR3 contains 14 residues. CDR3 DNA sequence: TGTGCCTGGAGTGTTCCGGGACAGGGGTCTGAGCAGTTCTTC. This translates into CAWSVPGQGSEQFF.

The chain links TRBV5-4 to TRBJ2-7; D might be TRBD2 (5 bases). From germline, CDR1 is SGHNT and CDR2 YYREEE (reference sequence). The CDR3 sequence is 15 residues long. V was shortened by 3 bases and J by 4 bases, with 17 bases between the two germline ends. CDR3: CASSSRVLGVYEQYF. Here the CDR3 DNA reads TGTGCCAGCAGCTCTAGGGTACTAGGCGTGTACGAGCAGTACTTC. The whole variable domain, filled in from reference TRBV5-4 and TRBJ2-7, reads ETGVTQSPTHLIKTRGQQVTLRCSSQSGHNTVSWYQQALGQGPQFIFQYYREEENGRGNFPPRFSGLQFPNYSSELNVNALELDDSALYLCASSSRVLGVYEQYFGPGTRLTVT.

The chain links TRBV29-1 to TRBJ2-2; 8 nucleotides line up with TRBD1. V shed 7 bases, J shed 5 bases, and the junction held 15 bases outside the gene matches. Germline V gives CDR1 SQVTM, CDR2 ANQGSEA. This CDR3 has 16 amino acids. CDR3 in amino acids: CSAKRGGQGRTGELFF. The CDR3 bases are TGCAGCGCCAAGAGGGGAGGACAGGGAAGGACCGGGGAGCTGTTTTTT.

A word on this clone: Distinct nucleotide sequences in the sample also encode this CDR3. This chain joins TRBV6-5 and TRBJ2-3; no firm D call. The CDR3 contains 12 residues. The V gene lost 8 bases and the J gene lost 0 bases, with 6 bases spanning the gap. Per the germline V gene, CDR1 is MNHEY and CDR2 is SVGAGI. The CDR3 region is CASRSSTDTQYF. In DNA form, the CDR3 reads TGTGCCAGCCGGTCCAGCACAGATACGCAGTATTTT.

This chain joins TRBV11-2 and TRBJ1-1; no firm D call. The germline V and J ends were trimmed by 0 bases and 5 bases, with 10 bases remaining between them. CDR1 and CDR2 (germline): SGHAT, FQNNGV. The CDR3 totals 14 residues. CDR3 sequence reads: CASSLDLRSTEAFF. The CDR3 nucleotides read TGTGCCAGCAGCTTAGATTTGAGGAGTACTGAAGCTTTCTTT.

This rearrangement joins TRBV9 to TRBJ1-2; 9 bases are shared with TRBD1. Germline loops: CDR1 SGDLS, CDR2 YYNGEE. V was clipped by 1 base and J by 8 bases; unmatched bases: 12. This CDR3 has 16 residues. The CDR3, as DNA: TGTGCCAGCAGCGTATTAAGGACAGGGGTCAGTAAGGGCTACACCTTC. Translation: CASSVLRTGVSKGYTF.

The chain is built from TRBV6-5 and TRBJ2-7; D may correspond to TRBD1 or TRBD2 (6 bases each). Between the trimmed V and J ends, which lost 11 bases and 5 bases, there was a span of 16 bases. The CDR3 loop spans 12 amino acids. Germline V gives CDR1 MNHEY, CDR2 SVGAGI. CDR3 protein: CARPRGPDEQYF. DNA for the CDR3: TGTGCCCGCCCCCGGGGGCCCGACGAGCAGTACTTC.

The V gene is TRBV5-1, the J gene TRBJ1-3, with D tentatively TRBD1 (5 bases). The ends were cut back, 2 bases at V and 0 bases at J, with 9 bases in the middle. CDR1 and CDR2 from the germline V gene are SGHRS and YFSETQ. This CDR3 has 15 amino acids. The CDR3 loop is CASSFLGASGNTIYF. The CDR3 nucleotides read TGCGCCAGCAGCTTTCTAGGGGCCTCTGGAAACACCATATATTTT.

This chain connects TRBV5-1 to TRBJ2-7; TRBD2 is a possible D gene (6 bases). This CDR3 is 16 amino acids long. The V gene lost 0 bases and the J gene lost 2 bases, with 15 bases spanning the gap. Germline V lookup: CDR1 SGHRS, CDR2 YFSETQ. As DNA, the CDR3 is TGCGCCAGCAGCTTGGAAGTCGGCGGGACCCCCTACGAGCAGTACTTC. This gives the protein CASSLEVGGTPYEQYF.

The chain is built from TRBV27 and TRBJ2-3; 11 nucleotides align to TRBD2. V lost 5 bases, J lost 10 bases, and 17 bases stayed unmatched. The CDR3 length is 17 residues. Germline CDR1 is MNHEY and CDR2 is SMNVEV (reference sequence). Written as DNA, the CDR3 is TGTGCCAGCAGTACTCAGAGGGTAGCGGGAGGGCGGGGTGCGCAGTATTTT. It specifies CASSTQRVAGGRGAQYF.

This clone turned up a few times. The CDR3 loop is CASSVGARAAEKLFF. CDR3 bases: TGCGCCAGCAGTGTCGGGGCTCGAGCGGCGGAAAAACTGTTTTTT. This sequence joins TRBV10-2 and TRBJ1-4, with a tentative D call TRBD1 (5 bases). From germline, CDR1 is WSHSY and CDR2 SAAADI. Deletions cut 4 bases from V and 8 bases from J, with 17 bases between. This CDR3 region has 15 residues.

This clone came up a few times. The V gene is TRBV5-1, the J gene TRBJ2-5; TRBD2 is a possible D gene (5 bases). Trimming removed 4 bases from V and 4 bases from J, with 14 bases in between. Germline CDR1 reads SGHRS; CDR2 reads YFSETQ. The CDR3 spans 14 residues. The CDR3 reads CASSPTSPRETQYF. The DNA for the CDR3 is TGCGCCAGCAGCCCAACTAGTCCAAGAGAGACCCAGTACTTC.

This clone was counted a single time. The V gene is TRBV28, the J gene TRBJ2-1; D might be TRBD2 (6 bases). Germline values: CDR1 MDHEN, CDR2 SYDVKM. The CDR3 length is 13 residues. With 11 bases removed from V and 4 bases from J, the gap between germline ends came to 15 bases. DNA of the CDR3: TGTGCCGCAGTAGCGGCTTTTTACAATGAGCAGTTCTTC. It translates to CAAVAAFYNEQFF.

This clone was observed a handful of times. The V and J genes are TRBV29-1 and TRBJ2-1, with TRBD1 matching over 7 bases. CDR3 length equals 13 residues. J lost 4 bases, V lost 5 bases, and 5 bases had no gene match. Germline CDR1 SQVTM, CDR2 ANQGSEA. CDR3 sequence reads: CSVRTGRYNEQFF. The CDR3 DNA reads TGCAGCGTTAGGACAGGACGTTACAATGAGCAGTTCTTC.

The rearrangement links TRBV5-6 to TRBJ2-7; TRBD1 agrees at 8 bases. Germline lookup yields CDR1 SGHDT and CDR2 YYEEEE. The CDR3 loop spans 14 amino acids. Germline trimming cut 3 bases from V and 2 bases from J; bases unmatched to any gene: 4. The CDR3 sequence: CASSSPQGAYEQYF. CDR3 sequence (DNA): TGTGCCAGCAGCTCCCCACAGGGGGCCTACGAGCAGTACTTC.

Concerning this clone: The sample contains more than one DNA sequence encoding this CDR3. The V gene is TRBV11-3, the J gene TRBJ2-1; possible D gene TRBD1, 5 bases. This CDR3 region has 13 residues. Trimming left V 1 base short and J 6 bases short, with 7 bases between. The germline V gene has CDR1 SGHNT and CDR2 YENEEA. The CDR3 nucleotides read TGTGCCAGCAGCTTAGTAAGGGGCAATGAGCAGTTCTTC. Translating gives CASSLVRGNEQFF.

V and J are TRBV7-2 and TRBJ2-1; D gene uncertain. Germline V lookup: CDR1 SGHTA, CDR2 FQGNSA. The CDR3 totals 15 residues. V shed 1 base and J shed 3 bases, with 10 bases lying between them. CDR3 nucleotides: TGTGCCAGCAGCTTAGTCTCGGGCAGCTACAATGAGCAGTTCTTC. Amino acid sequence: CASSLVSGSYNEQFF.

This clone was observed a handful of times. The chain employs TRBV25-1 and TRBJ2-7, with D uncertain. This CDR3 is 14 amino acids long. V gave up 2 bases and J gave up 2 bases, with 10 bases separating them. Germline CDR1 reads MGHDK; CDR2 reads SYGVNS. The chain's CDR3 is CASSEPNFPYEQYF. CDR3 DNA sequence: TGTGCCAGCAGTGAACCGAACTTCCCCTACGAGCAGTACTTC.

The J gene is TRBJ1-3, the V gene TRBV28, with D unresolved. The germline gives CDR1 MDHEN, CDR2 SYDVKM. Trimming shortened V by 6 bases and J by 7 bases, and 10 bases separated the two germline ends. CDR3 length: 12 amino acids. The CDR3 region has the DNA TGTGCCAGCAGCCCCGTCCGGAACACCATATATTTT. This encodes CASSPVRNTIYF.

The CDR3 sequence: CASSLSGSESDTQYF. CDR3 nucleotides: TGTGCCAGCAGCCTTAGCGGGAGTGAATCCGATACGCAGTATTTT. The chain couples TRBV6-1 to TRBJ2-3; TRBD2 aligns across 9 bases. V shed 6 bases and J 6 bases; nucleotides not matched to a gene: 10. CDR1 and CDR2 (germline): MNHNS, SASEGT. CDR3 length equals 15 residues.

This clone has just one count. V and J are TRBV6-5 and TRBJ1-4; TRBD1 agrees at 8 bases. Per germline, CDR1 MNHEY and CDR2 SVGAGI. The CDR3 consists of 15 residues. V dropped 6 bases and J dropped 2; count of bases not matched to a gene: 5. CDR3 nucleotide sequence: TGTGCCAGCAGCTTCGGACAGGGTACTAATGAAAAACTGTTTTTT. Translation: CASSFGQGTNEKLFF.

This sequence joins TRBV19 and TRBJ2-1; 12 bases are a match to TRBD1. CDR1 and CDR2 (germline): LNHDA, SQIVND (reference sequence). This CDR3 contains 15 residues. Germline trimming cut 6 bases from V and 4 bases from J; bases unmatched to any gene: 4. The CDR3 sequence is CASRLGQGAYNEQFF. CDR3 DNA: TGTGCCAGTAGACTGGGACAGGGGGCTTACAATGAGCAGTTCTTC.

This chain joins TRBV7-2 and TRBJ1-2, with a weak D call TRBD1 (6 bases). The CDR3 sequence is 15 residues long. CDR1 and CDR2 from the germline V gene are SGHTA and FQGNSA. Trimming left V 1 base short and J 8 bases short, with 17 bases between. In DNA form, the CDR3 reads TGTGCCAGCAGCTTAGACGGGGGCAGGGGAGGAGGCTACACCTTC. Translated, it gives CASSLDGGRGGGYTF.

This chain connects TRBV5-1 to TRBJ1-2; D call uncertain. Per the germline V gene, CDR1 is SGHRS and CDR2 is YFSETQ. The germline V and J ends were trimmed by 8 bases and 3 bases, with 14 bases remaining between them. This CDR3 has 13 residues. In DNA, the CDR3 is TGCGCCAGTCACCGACCCGGAGACTATGGCTACACCTTC. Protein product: CASHRPGDYGYTF.

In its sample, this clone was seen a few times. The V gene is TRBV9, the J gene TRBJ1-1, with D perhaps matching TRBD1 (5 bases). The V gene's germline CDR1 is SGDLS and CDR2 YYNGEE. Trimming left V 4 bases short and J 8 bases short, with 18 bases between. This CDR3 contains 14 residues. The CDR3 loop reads CASSPGTLFSEAFF. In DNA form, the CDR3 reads TGTGCCAGCAGCCCGGGGACGCTCTTTTCGGAAGCTTTCTTT.